This TCR beta chain was found in a study of cytomegalovirus exposure and HLA in healthy donors. Study findings and constraints: Accurate predictions that matched the HLA-A and HLA-B alleles of most subjects were reportedly made from TCR beta sequences. Fewer N-insertions (relative to the approximately 670-donor mean) were reportedly seen in an Asian-associated ancestry cluster in a later analysis. Later analysis identified about 17,000 TCR beta sequences associated with HLA alleles, using a false discovery rate threshold of 0.05. Later examination showed HLA-associated TCR beta chains had greater clonal expansion than equally common others.

The PCR used 60 Vbeta and 13 Jbeta primers. Clones were read by immunoSEQ multiplex PCR, and TCRdb kept only the in-frame ones, dropping some. The table lists hundreds of thousands of clones, around 76% of them singletons. Comment on this clone: Its specificity is not known.

The CDR3 spans 17 residues. This clonotype was sampled from a middle-aged man in good health and CMV-seropositive. The V call is TRBV21-1, the J call TRBJ1-2; the table's D call of TRBD1 was not tested on the DNA. TRBV21-1 is an annotated pseudogene. Sequenced sample: PBMCs. CDR3 sequence: CASAPRGQETLNYGYTF. The CDR3 region has the DNA TGTGCCAGCGCCCCCCGGGGACAGGAGACACTTAACTATGGCTACACCTTC.